The T cell receptor (beta chain) described here comes from a study of metastatic and nonmetastatic thyroid tumors. Overall study: Repertoires from malignant and benign thyroid patients were compared across blood and tumor or nodule tissue. Study conclusions and caveats: Benign nodules were reported to have significantly lower TCR beta diversity than malignant thyroid tumors, in blood and tumor.

CDR1 and CDR2 (germline): KGHDR, SFDVKD. V was trimmed by 4 bases and J by 4 bases, leaving 4 bases between them. This CDR3 is built from 11 residues. Not a single patient had been given any form of treatment at any point before undergoing thyroid surgery. This clone was seen repeatedly, ten times or more. Its antigen is not identified. Under the authors' procedure: For papillary thyroid cancer, a distant-metastasis classifier was constructed from CDR3 differences observed across clinicopathological groups. TCRdb re-called the PCR reads via MiXCR. It is TCRdb's table, rather than the study itself, that gives the V and J calls and clone size. Among about 82,000 clones listed, around 12% were seen once.

This receptor was taken from a female donor with papillary thyroid cancer or a benign thyroid nodule (not recorded which). Some clones in this sample may be carry-over from other donors' samples. Sequenced input: tumor tissue. The J gene is TRBJ2-7, the V gene TRBV24-1; D is undetermined. CDR3 coding DNA: TGTGCCACCAGTGACGAATACGAGCAGTACTTC. It translates to CATSDEYEQYF.